Below are 21 T cell receptor beta chains sequenced from a single sample in a study of vaccination and CD4 T cells after COVID-19. No antigen is known for these receptors. Cultured CD4+ T-cell DNA underwent Oncomine TCR Beta short-read sequencing. TCRdb itself ran the PCR reads through MiXCR, one entry per CDR3 protein. The sample gives roughly 8,300 distinct CDR3 sequences, around 55% of which show up once; around 15% is in the top ten. The sample's treatment: roughly nine-day PBMC culture with coronavirus spike peptide pools or control peptides (ViraFEST assay). This material consisted of cultured CD4+ T cells from blood, taken after SARS-CoV-2 vaccination. The receptors stem from a human donor with COVID-19.

The rearrangement links TRBV7-3 to TRBJ2-1; the match to TRBD2 covers 7 bases. V trimming: 5 bases; J trimming: 2 bases; junction bases outside the gene matches: 12. The CDR3 is 17 residues long. Germline V CDR1 and CDR2: SGHTA, FQGTGA. CDR3 nucleotides: TGTGCCAGCAGCAGGTCTTCGGGGGGACCGGCCTACAATGAGCAGTTCTTC. Protein sequence: CASSRSSGGPAYNEQFF.

This clonotype rates as medium-sized. This sequence joins TRBV9 and TRBJ1-2; no firm D call. The V end was cut by 6 bases, the J end by 5 bases, with 8 bases between. The CDR3 loop spans 11 amino acids. Germline V lookup: CDR1 SGDLS, CDR2 YYNGEE. CDR3 coding DNA: TGTGCCAGCACGAGCGATTATGGCTACACCTTC. This gives the protein CASTSDYGYTF.

In DNA, the CDR3 is TGTGCCAGCAGCCCTAGGACGGCAGATACGCAGTATTTT. Translating it yields CASSPRTADTQYF. J is TRBJ2-3 and V is TRBV7-9; D ambiguous. Germline V gene data show CDR1 as SEHNR and CDR2 as FQNEAQ (reference sequence). This CDR3 comprises 13 residues. Trimming took 5 bases from V and 4 from J, leaving 10 bases between them.

CDR3 in amino acids: CAISDTGTGNTIYF. CDR3 nucleotides: TGTGCCATCAGTGATACAGGGACTGGAAACACCATATATTTT. The chain joins TRBV10-3 to TRBJ1-3, with D maybe TRBD1 (6 bases). The germline CDR1 and CDR2 sequences are ENHRY and SYGVKD. Trimming removed 3 bases from V and 2 bases from J, with 8 bases in between. The CDR3 is made up of 14 amino acids.

CDR3 protein: CATSRGIGVNTGELFF. CDR3 coding DNA: TGTGCCACCAGCAGAGGGATCGGGGTGAACACCGGGGAGCTGTTTTTT. This chain joins TRBV15 and TRBJ2-2, with D maybe TRBD2 (5 bases). The CDR3 loop spans 16 amino acids. Germline CDR1 is LNHNV and CDR2 is YYDKDF (reference sequence). Trimming shortened V by 1 base and J by 1 base, and 10 bases separated the two germline ends. The variable domain in full, completed from reference TRBV15 and TRBJ2-2, reads DAMVIQNPRYQVTQFGKPVTLSCSQTLNHNVMYWYQQKSSQAPKLLFHYYDKDFNNEADTPDNFQSRRPNTSFCFLDIRSPGLGDTAMYLCATSRGIGVNTGELFFGEGSRLTVL.

This clonotype was recorded once. V is TRBV20-1 and J is TRBJ2-5; D may be TRBD1 (6 bases). V lost 5 bases and J lost 4, with 17 bases in between. The V gene's germline CDR1 is DFQATT and CDR2 SNEGSKA (reference sequence). The CDR3 totals 14 residues. CDR3 protein: CSAQQGLLGETQYF. CDR3 nucleotides: TGCAGTGCTCAACAGGGCTTACTGGGAGAGACCCAGTACTTC.

This sequence joins TRBV6-1 and TRBJ1-6, with a weak D call TRBD1 (6 bases). The germline gives CDR1 MNHNS, CDR2 SASEGT. CDR3 length: 16 amino acids. V lost 5 bases and J lost 6, with 17 bases in between. CDR3: CASSRETRGGNSPLHF. In DNA, the CDR3 is TGTGCCAGCAGTAGAGAAACCAGGGGTGGTAATTCACCCCTCCACTTT.

Within the sample, this clonotype is large. The CDR3 bases are TGCGCCAGCAGCTTGGGGGAGCAGGGTCGGGAGACCCAGTACTTC. Protein: CASSLGEQGRETQYF. This sequence joins TRBV5-1 and TRBJ2-5; tentatively, D is TRBD1 or TRBD2 (5 bases each). Trimming cost V 0 bases and J 5 bases, with 14 bases left between them. The CDR3 totals 15 residues. Germline CDR1 SGHRS, CDR2 YFSETQ.

The chain combines TRBV11-1 with TRBJ1-2; perhaps TRBD1 as D (6 bases). CDR3 length: 16 amino acids. Germline V gene data show CDR1 as SGHAT and CDR2 as FQDESV (reference sequence). V lost 5 bases and J lost 4, with 20 bases in between. The DNA for the CDR3 is TGTGCCAGCAGCCCTAACCCGCCCGGGGGGGCCTATGGCTACACCTTC. It codes for CASSPNPPGGAYGYTF.

The chain joins TRBV6-1 to TRBJ1-2; D is perhaps TRBD1 (6 bases). Per germline, CDR1 MNHNS and CDR2 SASEGT. V shed 6 bases and J shed 4 bases, with 12 bases lying between them. CDR3 length: 13 amino acids. The DNA of the CDR3 is TGTGCCAGCAGCCTCGGGGGGGCCTATGGCTACACCTTC. Translation gives CASSLGGAYGYTF.

V gene TRBV21-1 combines with J gene TRBJ2-7; TRBD1, the table's D call, was not compared with the DNA. TRBV21-1 is a known pseudogene. The CDR3 loop spans 15 amino acids. The CDR3 nucleotides read TGTGCCAGCAGCAAAAGCCGGCAGGGTGGTTACGAGCAGTACTTC. It is translated as CASSKSRQGGYEQYF.

The chain joins TRBV6-1 to TRBJ2-2; D remains unclear. This CDR3 has 12 residues. Trimming cost V 6 bases and J 7 bases, with 9 bases left between them. CDR1 is MNHNS and CDR2 is SASEGT in the germline V gene. The CDR3 sequence: CASRVTDGELFF. The DNA for the CDR3 is TGTGCCAGCAGGGTGACGGACGGGGAGCTGTTTTTT.

The chain uses TRBV19 and TRBJ1-1; 7 bases fit TRBD1. CDR1 LNHDA and CDR2 SQIVND come from the germline V gene (reference sequence). Trimming took 1 base from V and 1 from J; bases not matched to a gene: 9. This CDR3 is 17 amino acids long. The CDR3 DNA sequence: TGTGCCAGTAGTATAGCACAGGGGCAGGTGGGGAACACTGAAGCTTTCTTT. This encodes CASSIAQGQVGNTEAFF.

This chain joins TRBV6-2 or TRBV6-3 and TRBJ2-7, with 7 bases aligning to TRBD1. From germline, CDR1 is MNHEY and CDR2 SVGEGT. The CDR3 has 14 amino acids. V shed 7 bases, J shed 2 bases, and the junction held 8 bases outside the gene matches. CDR3 coding DNA: TGTGCCAGCACCCAAGGGGGCACAGCCTACGAGCAGTACTTC. Translated: CASTQGGTAYEQYF.

The chain employs TRBV20-1 and TRBJ1-5; 8 bases match TRBD1. Germline V gene data show CDR1 as DFQATT and CDR2 as SNEGSKA (reference sequence). This CDR3 region has 14 residues. V lost 3 bases, J lost 2 bases, and 3 bases stayed unmatched. In DNA form, the CDR3 reads TGCAGTGCTAGTATACAGGGGGGCAATCAGCCCCAGCATTTT. Amino acid sequence: CSASIQGGNQPQHF.

There are a few counts of this clonotype. The genes are TRBV18 and TRBJ1-1; D possibly corresponds to TRBD1 (6 bases). This CDR3 is built from 14 residues. Germline V lookup: CDR1 KGHSH, CDR2 LQKENI. Deletions cut 3 bases from V and 1 base from J, with 9 bases between. CDR3 DNA: TGTGCCAGCTCACCGGGGGGCGCGAACACTGAAGCTTTCTTT. As protein: CASSPGGANTEAFF.

This chain uses TRBV6-5 with TRBJ2-2, with unresolved D. The germline V and J ends were trimmed by 0 bases and 6 bases, with 5 bases remaining between them. The CDR3 consists of 13 residues. Looked up from germline, CDR1 is MNHEY and CDR2 is SVGAGI. CDR3 sequence (DNA): TGTGCCAGCAGTTACTCTGAGCCCGGGGAGCTGTTTTTT. Residues: CASSYSEPGELFF.

This chain joins TRBV5-1 and TRBJ2-7; D not resolved. V was clipped by 3 bases and J by 1 base, with 8 bases between them. The CDR3 has 13 amino acids. Germline V gene data show CDR1 as SGHRS and CDR2 as YFSETQ. CDR3 nucleotide sequence: TGCGCCAGCAGCTCCGGCGGATCCTACGAGCAGTACTTC. It codes for CASSSGGSYEQYF.

This clonotype is a singleton in its sample. The chain uses TRBV6-1 and TRBJ1-2; TRBD1 is a possible D gene (5 bases). The CDR3 runs 14 residues. Germline loops: CDR1 MNHNS, CDR2 SASEGT. The V end lost 7 bases, the J end lost 2 bases, and 14 bases lay between the germline ends. CDR3 loop: CASIFDSGNYGYTF. The CDR3 DNA reads as TGTGCCAGCATCTTTGACAGCGGGAACTATGGCTACACCTTC.

This clonotype was picked up one time. The chain couples TRBV5-1 to TRBJ1-1; no reliable D call. CDR3 size: 15 residues. The V and J ends lost 0 bases and 1 base respectively, with 10 bases between them. Germline loops: CDR1 SGHRS, CDR2 YFSETQ. Here the CDR3 reads CASSLESEKNTEAFF. The CDR3 bases are TGCGCCAGCAGCTTGGAGTCCGAGAAGAACACTGAAGCTTTCTTT.

The genes are TRBV6-1 and TRBJ1-6; a possible D gene is TRBD1 (6 bases). The CDR3 covers 17 residues. Germline V gives CDR1 MNHNS, CDR2 SASEGT. Trimming cost V 5 bases and J 0 bases, with 14 bases left between them. DNA of the CDR3: TGTGCCAGCAGTAATACAGGGTTCGGCTCCTATAATTCACCCCTCCACTTT. It encodes CASSNTGFGSYNSPLHF.